This T cell receptor beta chain was found in a study of OX40 agonist ivuxolimab in advanced cancers. Here immunoSEQ multiplex PCR was the method, and the copy in TCRdb shows in-frame clones only, minus some. The sample has tens of thousands of clones; over 85% are singletons. The V gene's germline CDR1 is SGHTA and CDR2 FQGTGA. V was pared by 3 bases and J by 5 bases, with 5 bases between. This CDR3 comprises 12 residues. The receptor's source is an adult with an advanced solid tumor such as melanoma, head and neck, liver or kidney cancer. The chain couples TRBV7-3 to TRBJ2-1; D is perhaps TRBD1 (5 bases). Sequenced material: CD4+ or CD8+ T cells sorted from blood, taken in a trial of the OX40 agonist ivuxolimab. Here the CDR3 reads CASSLTDNEQFF. The CDR3 region has the DNA TGTGCCAGCAGCTTGACAGACAATGAGCAGTTCTTC.